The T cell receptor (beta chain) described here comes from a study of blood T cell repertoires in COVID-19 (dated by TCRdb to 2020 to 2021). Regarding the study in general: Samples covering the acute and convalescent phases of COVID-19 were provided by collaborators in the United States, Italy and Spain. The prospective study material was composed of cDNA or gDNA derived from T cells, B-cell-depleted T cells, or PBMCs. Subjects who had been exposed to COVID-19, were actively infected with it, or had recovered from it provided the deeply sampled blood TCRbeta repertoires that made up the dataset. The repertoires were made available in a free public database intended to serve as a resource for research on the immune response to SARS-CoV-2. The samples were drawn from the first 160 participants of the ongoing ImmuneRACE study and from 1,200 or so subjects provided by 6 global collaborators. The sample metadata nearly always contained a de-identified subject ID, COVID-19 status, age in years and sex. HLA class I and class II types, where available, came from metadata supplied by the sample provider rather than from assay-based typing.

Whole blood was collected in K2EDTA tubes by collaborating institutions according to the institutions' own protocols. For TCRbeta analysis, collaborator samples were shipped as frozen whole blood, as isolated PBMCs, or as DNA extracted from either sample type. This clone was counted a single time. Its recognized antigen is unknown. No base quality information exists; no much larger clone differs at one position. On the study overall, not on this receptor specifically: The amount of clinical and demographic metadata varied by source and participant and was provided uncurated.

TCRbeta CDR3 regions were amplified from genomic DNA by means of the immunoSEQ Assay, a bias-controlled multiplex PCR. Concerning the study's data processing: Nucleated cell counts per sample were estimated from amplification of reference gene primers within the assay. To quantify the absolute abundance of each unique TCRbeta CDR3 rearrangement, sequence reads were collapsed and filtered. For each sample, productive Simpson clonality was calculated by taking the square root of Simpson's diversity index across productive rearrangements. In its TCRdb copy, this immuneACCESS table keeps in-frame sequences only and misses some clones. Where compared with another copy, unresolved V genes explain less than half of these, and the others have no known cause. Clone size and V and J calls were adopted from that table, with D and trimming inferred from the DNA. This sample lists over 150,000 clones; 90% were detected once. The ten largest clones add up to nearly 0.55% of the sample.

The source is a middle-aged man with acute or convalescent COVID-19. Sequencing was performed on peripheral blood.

The bases are TGTGCCTCAGGGGGCCGGTCGCAGCCCCAGCATTTT. It translates as CASGGRSQPQHF. The V gene is TRBV28 and the J gene is TRBJ1-5; 8 junctional bases match TRBD1. Counted from cysteine to phenylalanine, this CDR3 has 12 amino acids. Kept here is only the CDR3 DNA, which spans 36 bases and is read in frame from base 1. CDR1 and CDR2 are drawn from the germline V gene: MDHEN, SYDVKM. At the junction V is shortened by 11 bases and J by 7 bases; bases outside the gene matches: 7. With the rest looked up from the reference TRBV28 and TRBJ1-5 genes rather than sequenced, the full variable domain is DVKVTQSSRYLVKRTGEKVFLECVQDMDHENMFWYRQDPGLGLRLIYFSYDVKMKEKGDIPEGYSVSREKKERFSLILESASTNQTSMYLCASGGRSQPQHFGDGTRLSIL.